The 6 T cell receptor beta chains listed next were all sequenced from one sample in a study of CD8 T cells in Susac syndrome. The RNA, roughly 0.45 to 1 ug, was put through reverse transcription using random hexamers. Each CDR3 protein gets one entry after TCRdb re-called the immunoSEQ multiplex PCR reads with MiXCR. The top ten clones hold less than 0.2% of a sample with about 180,000 distinct CDR3 sequences, around 96% of them seen once. The sequencing input was CD8+ T cells from PBMCs. These receptors were collected from a human donor with multiple sclerosis.

V is TRBV14 and J is TRBJ2-5; D perhaps matches TRBD2 (6 bases). The CDR3 is 17 residues long. V gave up 1 base and J gave up 5 bases, with 20 bases separating them. Germline lookup yields CDR1 SGHDN and CDR2 FVKESK. CDR3 sequence (DNA): TGTGCCAGCAGCCAAGGACCGCGCGCCGGGAGAGACGAGACCCAGTACTTC. It is translated as CASSQGPRAGRDETQYF.

The chain couples TRBV9 to TRBJ2-3; D uncertain. Between the trimmed V and J ends, which lost 0 bases and 5 bases, there was a span of 4 bases. The CDR3 has 12 residues. Germline V gene sequence: CDR1 SGDLS, CDR2 YYNGEE. The CDR3 DNA reads TGTGCCAGCAGCGTAGAGGGAGATACGCAGTATTTT. Residues: CASSVEGDTQYF.

The rearrangement links TRBV25-1 to TRBJ2-1; 7 bases match TRBD2. After removal of 3 bases from V and 12 bases from J, the junction contained 5 bases not matched to a gene. This CDR3 spans 12 amino acids. Per the germline V gene, CDR1 is MGHDK and CDR2 is SYGVNS. The CDR3 is CASSDSGLVQFF. In DNA form, the CDR3 reads TGTGCCAGCAGTGATAGTGGACTAGTGCAGTTCTTC.

The V gene is TRBV7-9, the J gene TRBJ2-5, with D maybe TRBD2 (5 bases). The germline V gene encodes CDR1 SEHNR and CDR2 FQNEAQ (reference sequence). Trimming pared 4 bases from V and 5 bases from J, leaving 17 bases between. The CDR3 covers 15 residues. The CDR3 is CASSYLFPPGETQYF. CDR3 nucleotides: TGTGCCAGCAGCTACCTTTTTCCCCCGGGGGAGACCCAGTACTTC.

CDR3 sequence (DNA): TGTGCCAGCAGCTTGGAGGGTACTGAGCAGTTCTTC. This gives the protein CASSLEGTEQFF. The genes are TRBV5-6 and TRBJ2-1; unclear D gene. This CDR3 is built from 12 residues. The germline V and J ends were trimmed by 0 bases and 9 bases, with 7 bases remaining between them. Germline loops: CDR1 SGHDT, CDR2 YYEEEE.

The chain uses TRBV12-3 or TRBV12-4 and TRBJ2-5, with TRBD1 matching 11 bases. V lost 7 bases, J lost 1 base, and 8 bases stayed unmatched. The CDR3 is made up of 16 amino acids. The CDR3 reads CASILGQGGFQETQYF. The DNA for the CDR3 is TGTGCCAGCATCCTGGGACAGGGGGGCTTCCAAGAGACCCAGTACTTC.